The source of this T cell receptor (beta chain) is a study of technical replicates of blood from several donors. Only in-frame clones appear in the TCRdb table, and some are missing; sequencing was by immunoSEQ multiplex PCR. This sample has tens of thousands of clones, with 93% found just once. The count of this clone is one. The clonotype comes from a human donor in good health. Material for sequencing was T cells isolated from PBMCs.

CDR3 DNA sequence: TGCGCCAGCAGTGAGTTGATCGGCAGGATTAATCAGCCCCAGCATTTT. It specifies CASSELIGRINQPQHF. The V call is TRBV10-2, the J call TRBJ1-5, with D uncertain. This CDR3 comprises 16 residues. Germline V gene sequence: CDR1 WSHSY, CDR2 SAAADI. V was trimmed by 1 base and J by 4 bases, leaving 14 bases between them.